The next 17 T cell receptor beta chains were all read from a single sample in a study of CD8+CD57+ T cells in acquired aplastic anemia. For CDR3 and TCR beta VDJ profiling, genomic DNA was the template used. TCRdb re-analysed the reads in MiXCR, keeping a single row per CDR3 protein. This repertoire shows 200,000 to 250,000 distinct CDR3 sequences, approximately 57% found once; its top ten account for around 28%. The sequenced sample consisted of sorted CD4+, CD8+, or CD8+CD57+ T cells (not recorded which) from PBMCs. All receptors come from a human donor in good health.

With respect to this clonotype: A much bigger clone sits one base away, suggesting this may be a read error. The chain uses TRBV28 and TRBJ2-3, with a weak D call TRBD1 (6 bases). V was cut by 8 bases and J by 5 bases, with 11 bases left in between. Germline loops: CDR1 MDHEN, CDR2 SYDVKM. This CDR3 is 12 amino acids long. Written as DNA, the CDR3 is TGTGCCAGCCGGGAAGGGGGAGATACGCAGTATTTT. This codes for CASREGGDTQYF. Complete variable domain (other parts from reference TRBV28 and TRBJ2-3): DVKVTQSSRYLVKRTGEKVFLECVQDMDHENMFWYRQDPGLGLRLIYFSYDVKMKEKGDIPEGYSVSREKKERFSLILESASTNQTSMYLCASREGGDTQYFGPGTRLTVL.

The rearrangement joins TRBV9 to TRBJ1-2; tentative D call: TRBD1 (6 bases). This CDR3 contains 14 residues. Trimming cost V 2 bases and J 4 bases, with 12 bases left between them. Looked up from germline, CDR1 is SGDLS and CDR2 is YYNGEE. The CDR3 sequence: CASSVTGHLYGYTF. As DNA, the CDR3 is TGTGCCAGCAGCGTGACGGGACACCTCTATGGCTACACCTTC.

V usage is TRBV4-2 and J usage is TRBJ2-1; the D gene is possibly TRBD2 (6 bases). The CDR3 length is 15 residues. Germline V gene sequence: CDR1 LGHNA, CDR2 YNFKEQ. V was shortened by 0 bases and J by 5 bases, with 11 bases between the two germline ends. CDR3 DNA sequence: TGTGCCAGCAGCCAAGATCCGGGGGATCACAATGAGCAGTTCTTC. This sequence encodes CASSQDPGDHNEQFF.

This clonotype has a handful of counts. V gene TRBV7-9 combines with J gene TRBJ1-6; 8 bases align to TRBD1. The V gene's germline CDR1 is SEHNR and CDR2 FQNEAQ (reference sequence). Germline trimming cut 1 base from V and 9 bases from J; bases unmatched to any gene: 2. There are 14 residues in the CDR3. The CDR3 DNA is TGTGCCAGCAGCTTAGGGACAGGGTTTTCACCCCTCCACTTT. Encoded protein: CASSLGTGFSPLHF.

This clonotype was counted only a few times. The chain employs TRBV7-2 and TRBJ2-7, with D possibly being TRBD2 (5 bases). Germline V gene data show CDR1 as SGHTA and CDR2 as FQGNSA. The CDR3 is made up of 14 amino acids. Trimming pared 5 bases from V and 0 bases from J, leaving 11 bases between. This chain's CDR3 is CASSQGLVSYEQYF. The CDR3, as DNA: TGTGCCAGCAGCCAAGGACTGGTCTCCTACGAGCAGTACTTC.

This clonotype appeared many times. This chain joins TRBV7-9 and TRBJ1-5; D uncertain. Germline V gives CDR1 SEHNR, CDR2 FQNEAQ (reference sequence). V gave up 0 bases and J gave up 7 bases, with 4 bases separating them. The CDR3 is 12 amino acids. In nucleotides, the CDR3 is TGTGCCAGCAGCTTAGCTGACCAGCCCCAGCATTTT. Protein product: CASSLADQPQHF.

This clonotype was seen only a few times. The chain has TRBV11-2 and TRBJ2-7, with 7 bases matching TRBD2. Germline lookup yields CDR1 SGHAT and CDR2 FQNNGV. V lost 1 base, J lost 5 bases, and 5 bases stayed unmatched. The CDR3 is 14 residues long. The CDR3 sequence: CASSLGAGRHEQYF. As DNA, the CDR3 is TGTGCCAGCAGCTTAGGAGCGGGACGGCACGAGCAGTACTTC.

The chain has TRBV12-3 or TRBV12-4 and TRBJ1-2; 7 bases are shared with TRBD1. The CDR3 totals 14 residues. J was trimmed by 4 bases and V by 6 bases; bases with no gene match: 8. The CDR3 coding sequence is TGTGCCAGCAGCTGGAACAGGGGAGGCTATGGCTACACCTTC. Amino acid sequence: CASSWNRGGYGYTF.

This clonotype was recorded at least ten times. The genes are TRBV5-8 and TRBJ2-7; TRBD2 agrees at 9 bases. The CDR3 totals 16 residues. V gave up 4 bases and J gave up 2 bases; unmatched junction bases: 10. CDR1 and CDR2 from the germline V gene are SGHTS and YDEGEE. The CDR3 DNA reads TGTGCCAGCAGCGCCCCAACTAGCGGGCTACCCTACGAGCAGTACTTC. Translation gives CASSAPTSGLPYEQYF.

At least ten counts were recorded for this clonotype. The CDR3 protein is CASDDIRGSTEAFF. Written as DNA, the CDR3 is TGTGCCAGTGACGACATCAGGGGAAGCACTGAAGCTTTCTTT. This chain joins TRBV19 and TRBJ1-1; a weak D match, TRBD1 (6 bases). V dropped 8 bases and J dropped 4 bases, with 17 bases sitting between them. Germline CDR1 and CDR2: LNHDA and SQIVND (reference sequence). The CDR3 length is 14 residues.

The CDR3 DNA sequence: TGTGCCAGCAGTGTGAGCGAATCCTACGAGCAGTACTTC. Residues: CASSVSESYEQYF. This rearrangement joins TRBV2 to TRBJ2-7; D remains ambiguous. Germline V gene sequence: CDR1 SNHLY, CDR2 FYNNEI. Trimming cost V 4 bases and J 1 base, with 8 bases left between them. This CDR3 contains 13 residues.

The gene calls are TRBV5-1 and TRBJ2-5; 7 bases map to TRBD2. V was clipped by 0 bases and J by 4 bases; unmatched bases: 9. The CDR3 contains 16 residues. Germline-derived CDR1 and CDR2 are SGHRS and YFSETQ. The CDR3 loop reads CASSLVVAGERETQYF. The DNA of the CDR3 is TGCGCCAGCAGCTTGGTAGTTGCGGGAGAGCGAGAGACCCAGTACTTC. Using reference TRBV5-1 and TRBJ2-5 for the parts outside the CDR3, the full variable domain is KAGVTQTPRYLIKTRGQQVTLSCSPISGHRSVSWYQQTPGQGLQFLFEYFSETQRNKGNFPGRFSGRQFSNSRSEMNVSTLELGDSALYLCASSLVVAGERETQYFGPGTRLLVL.

This CDR3 is CATRQGGDEQFF. CDR3 DNA sequence: TGTGCCACCCGACAGGGGGGCGATGAGCAGTTCTTC. The chain recombines TRBV24-1 with TRBJ2-1, with 9 bases aligning to TRBD1. CDR1 is KGHDR, CDR2 SFDVKD, per germline. The ends lost 9 bases at V and 8 bases at J; junction bases unmatched: 4. This CDR3 is 12 amino acids long.

The J gene is TRBJ2-3, the V gene TRBV5-1; D not resolved. The V end was cut by 4 bases, the J end by 4 bases, with 13 bases between. Germline V gene data show CDR1 as SGHRS and CDR2 as YFSETQ. This CDR3 contains 14 residues. The CDR3 here is CASSPPADADTQYF. The CDR3 DNA sequence: TGCGCCAGCAGCCCACCCGCGGACGCAGATACGCAGTATTTT. The variable domain in full, completed from reference TRBV5-1 and TRBJ2-3, reads KAGVTQTPRYLIKTRGQQVTLSCSPISGHRSVSWYQQTPGQGLQFLFEYFSETQRNKGNFPGRFSGRQFSNSRSEMNVSTLELGDSALYLCASSPPADADTQYFGPGTRLTVL.

V usage is TRBV2 and J usage is TRBJ2-7, with unresolved D. CDR3 size: 10 residues. Trimming shortened V by 3 bases and J by 6 bases, and 3 bases separated the two germline ends. CDR1 is SNHLY, CDR2 FYNNEI, per germline. In DNA, the CDR3 is TGTGCCAGCAGTGATGGCGAGCAGTACTTC. Translated, it gives CASSDGEQYF.

Only a few counts were recorded for this clonotype. Compared with germline, one end of the junction differs, possibly owing to a read error. The chain recombines TRBV12-3 or TRBV12-4 with TRBJ2-5; D remains ambiguous. The CDR3 runs 17 residues. The CDR3 bases are TGTGCCAGCAGCTTAGACCCACTCGCAGAAGCCCAAGAGACCCAGTACTTC. Protein: CASSLDPLAEAQETQYF.

The chain joins TRBV19 to TRBJ1-5, with D tentatively TRBD1 (6 bases). Looked up from germline, CDR1 is LNHDA and CDR2 is SQIVND (reference sequence). CDR3 length equals 17 residues. With 3 bases removed from V and 0 bases from J, the gap between germline ends came to 15 bases. The CDR3 DNA reads TGTGCCAGTAGTATCGCAACAGGGCGCTTTAGCAATCAGCCCCAGCATTTT. It specifies CASSIATGRFSNQPQHF.